The 32 T cell receptor beta chains below were found in one sample sequenced in a study of cytomegalovirus exposure and HLA in healthy donors. A multiplex PCR was run with 60 Vbeta primers and 13 Jbeta primers. Profiling relied on immunoSEQ multiplex PCR, and the TCRdb table lists in-frame clones only, not all of them. The table lists 140,000 to 150,000 clones, 70% of them singletons. The sample consisted of PBMCs. Receptors originate from a woman aged 55 to 70 in good health and CMV-seropositive.

The CDR3 spells CASSFPDSATQYF. The CDR3 DNA reads as TGTGCCAGCAGCTTTCCAGACTCGGCGACCCAGTACTTC. The rearrangement joins TRBV5-4 to TRBJ2-5; D remains ambiguous. V gave up 2 bases and J gave up 7 bases, with 12 bases separating them. The CDR3 runs 13 residues. In germline, CDR1 is SGHNT, CDR2 YYREEE (reference sequence).

This CDR3 is CASSPWDRGDPGNTIYF. The DNA for the CDR3 is TGCGCCAGCAGCCCTTGGGACAGGGGAGACCCTGGAAACACCATATATTTT. The chain is built from TRBV5-1 and TRBJ1-3, with 10 positions matching TRBD1. Trimming took 4 bases from V and 2 from J; bases not matched to a gene: 9. CDR1 is SGHRS, CDR2 YFSETQ, per germline. The CDR3 spans 17 residues.

The chain recombines TRBV7-8 with TRBJ1-2; no definite D call. The CDR3 length is 12 residues. V was cut by 3 bases and J by 3 bases, with 5 bases left in between. Per germline, CDR1 SGHVS and CDR2 FQNEAQ. As DNA, the CDR3 is TGTGCCAGCAGCTTGACTGACTATGGCTACACCTTC. It encodes CASSLTDYGYTF.

This clone has just a few counts. The chain combines TRBV6-1 with TRBJ2-7, with 9 bases matching TRBD2. Germline loops: CDR1 MNHNS, CDR2 SASEGT. This CDR3 region has 15 residues. With V trimmed by 7 bases and J by 7 bases, 14 bases remained unmatched. CDR3 sequence (DNA): TGTGCCAGCACCCATGGGGTAGCGGGAGACGGGGAGCAGTACTTC. This codes for CASTHGVAGDGEQYF.

The gene calls are TRBV7-6 and TRBJ2-2, with 12 positions matching TRBD2. V shed 6 bases and J 4 bases; nucleotides not matched to a gene: 3. Germline loops: CDR1 SGHVS, CDR2 FNYEAQ. There are 15 residues in the CDR3. For the CDR3, the DNA is TGTGCCAGCAGTACTAGCGGGAGGTTCACCGGGGAGCTGTTTTTT. This sequence encodes CASSTSGRFTGELFF.

V is TRBV6-1 and J is TRBJ1-4, with D tentatively TRBD1 (5 bases). This CDR3 is 15 amino acids long. Germline V lookup: CDR1 MNHNS, CDR2 SASEGT. V lost 7 bases, J lost 5 bases, and 17 bases lay in between. The CDR3 spells CASMFPGRANEKLFF. As DNA, the CDR3 is TGTGCCAGCATGTTTCCGGGCAGGGCGAATGAAAAACTGTTTTTT.

The chain is built from TRBV5-4 and TRBJ2-3; tentative D call: TRBD2 (7 bases). The CDR3 totals 16 residues. The germline V gene encodes CDR1 SGHNT and CDR2 YYREEE (reference sequence). V shed 3 bases and J shed 1 base, with 15 bases lying between them. The CDR3 loop is CASSSGGPKGTDTQYF. The DNA of the CDR3 is TGTGCCAGCAGCTCGGGGGGCCCCAAGGGCACAGATACGCAGTATTTT.

The CDR3 is CSAIDTEAFF. CDR3 nucleotide sequence: TGCAGTGCTATAGACACTGAAGCTTTCTTT. V and J are TRBV20-1 and TRBJ1-1; D ambiguous. Trimming removed 4 bases at V and 3 bases at J, with 3 bases between. The CDR3 has 10 amino acids. Germline V lookup: CDR1 DFQATT, CDR2 SNEGSKA (reference sequence).

The chain recombines TRBV5-6 with TRBJ1-1, with D unresolved. Germline V gives CDR1 SGHDT, CDR2 YYEEEE. The CDR3 totals 13 residues. V shed 3 bases and J shed 7 bases, with 13 bases lying between them. The CDR3 DNA sequence: TGTGCCAGCAGCTGGGCAGACAACCATGAAGCTTTCTTT. Its protein is CASSWADNHEAFF.

This rearrangement joins TRBV5-6 to TRBJ1-3; D ambiguous. CDR3 length equals 15 residues. V was cut by 1 base and J by 0 bases, with 8 bases left in between. Germline values: CDR1 SGHDT, CDR2 YYEEEE. The CDR3 sequence: CASSLSSFSGNTIYF. CDR3 coding DNA: TGTGCCAGCAGCTTGTCGAGTTTCTCTGGAAACACCATATATTTT.

The chain joins TRBV6-5 to TRBJ1-1; D might be TRBD1 (6 bases). The length of the CDR3 is 14 residues. Trimming took off 0 bases at V and 3 bases at J, with 8 bases between the two ends. Germline CDR1 reads MNHEY; CDR2 reads SVGAGI. The CDR3 reads CASSYSGTHTEAFF. CDR3 in DNA: TGTGCCAGCAGTTACTCGGGGACACACACTGAAGCTTTCTTT.

V gene TRBV5-8 combines with J gene TRBJ2-3, with 7 bases that match TRBD2. V lost 4 bases, J lost 4 bases, and 9 bases stayed unmatched. In germline, CDR1 is SGHTS, CDR2 YDEGEE. The CDR3 extends over 15 amino acids. The CDR3 nucleotides read TGTGCCAGCAGCCCTTTGGGGAGGGCCTCAGATACGCAGTATTTT. This sequence encodes CASSPLGRASDTQYF.

This sequence joins TRBV30 and TRBJ1-2; 7 bases match TRBD1. CDR1 is GTSNPN, CDR2 SVGIG, per germline (reference sequence). With V trimmed by 3 bases and J by 4 bases, 5 bases remained unmatched. The CDR3 covers 13 residues. In DNA form, the CDR3 reads TGTGCCTGGAGCCGACAGGGTGGCTATGGCTACACCTTC. Translating gives CAWSRQGGYGYTF.

This clone was detected a few times. V gene TRBV10-1 combines with J gene TRBJ2-3, with D uncertain. The CDR3 spans 14 residues. The V and J ends lost 2 bases and 4 bases respectively, with 10 bases between them. Germline CDR1 and CDR2: WNHNN and SYGVQD (reference sequence). CDR3 DNA sequence: TGCGCCAGCAGTGAGAACACCGCGGCAGATACGCAGTATTTT. Translated, it gives CASSENTAADTQYF.

This clone was detected a few times. This chain connects TRBV6-1 to TRBJ1-1; D is ambiguous. CDR3 length: 14 amino acids. Deletions cut 1 base from V and 4 bases from J, with 10 bases between. Germline CDR1 reads MNHNS; CDR2 reads SASEGT. The CDR3 nucleotides are TGTGCCAGCAGTGAAGGGAGGACGGGCACTGAAGCTTTCTTT. Its protein is CASSEGRTGTEAFF.

The chain uses TRBV28 and TRBJ1-3, with 8 bases lining up with TRBD1. CDR1 is MDHEN and CDR2 is SYDVKM in the germline V gene. V lost 4 bases, J lost 1 base, and 15 bases stayed unmatched. The CDR3 loop spans 19 amino acids. In DNA form, the CDR3 reads TGTGCCAGCAGTTCCTTTGGACAGGGCTCCCTCGAATCTGGAAACACCATATATTTT. It translates to CASSSFGQGSLESGNTIYF.

This rearrangement joins TRBV19 to TRBJ1-1; D possibly corresponds to TRBD1 (5 bases). Germline loops: CDR1 LNHDA, CDR2 SQIVND (reference sequence). The CDR3 has 15 amino acids. V was clipped by 6 bases and J by 3 bases, with 17 bases between them. CDR3 region: CASSPLGGGYTEAFF. The DNA of the CDR3 is TGTGCCAGTAGCCCCCTGGGCGGGGGGTACACTGAAGCTTTCTTT.

This clone was seen only a few times. The gene calls are TRBV2 and TRBJ2-1; 10 nucleotides match TRBD2. The CDR3 sequence is 15 residues long. V lost 7 bases and J lost 10; bases outside the gene matches: 13. Germline V gene sequence: CDR1 SNHLY, CDR2 FYNNEI. The CDR3 spells CASILAGVVGSEQFF. CDR3 bases: TGTGCCAGCATCCTAGCGGGAGTTGTGGGATCAGAGCAGTTCTTC.

This rearrangement joins TRBV6-1 to TRBJ2-7, with 7 nucleotides matching TRBD2. The CDR3 sequence is 12 residues long. The V segment lost 6 bases and the J segment 3 bases; nucleotides outside the gene matches: 2. Germline V CDR1 and CDR2: MNHNS, SASEGT. CDR3: CASRRTSYEQYF. DNA of the CDR3: TGTGCCAGCAGACGGACTAGCTACGAGCAGTACTTC.

The chain links TRBV11-3 to TRBJ2-3, with D possibly matching TRBD2 (5 bases). Trimming cost V 3 bases and J 2 bases, with 12 bases left between them. CDR3 size: 15 residues. Germline loops: CDR1 SGHNT, CDR2 YENEEA. The CDR3 sequence is CASSLGRGNTDTQYF. The DNA of the CDR3 is TGTGCCAGCAGCTTGGGGAGAGGGAACACAGATACGCAGTATTTT.

The chain's CDR3 is CASSLGLREGLTDTQYF. The CDR3 nucleotides are TGCGCCAGCAGCTTAGGGCTGCGGGAGGGCCTCACAGATACGCAGTATTTT. V and J are TRBV5-1 and TRBJ2-3; 9 bases align to TRBD2. The V gene's germline CDR1 is SGHRS and CDR2 YFSETQ. This CDR3 region has 17 residues. V shed 2 bases, J shed 2 bases, and the junction held 9 bases outside the gene matches.

The CDR3 DNA is TGTGCCAGTAGTGCGCCGGGACAGCCTGTTAACTATGGCTACACCTTC. Its translation: CASSAPGQPVNYGYTF. The genes are TRBV19 and TRBJ1-2; 7 bases line up with TRBD1. Trimming at V came to 5 bases and at J to 1 base, leaving 10 bases not matched to a gene. The germline CDR1 and CDR2 sequences are LNHDA and SQIVND (reference sequence). The length of the CDR3 is 16 residues. Full variable domain (outside the CDR3, taken from reference TRBV19 and TRBJ1-2): DGGITQSPKYLFRKEGQNVTLSCEQNLNHDAMYWYRQDPGQGLRLIYYSQIVNDFQKGDIAEGYSVSREKKESFPLTVTSAQKNPTAFYLCASSAPGQPVNYGYTFGSGTRLTVV.

The chain combines TRBV6-5 with TRBJ1-2, with D hard to call. Germline V gene lookup returns CDR1 MNHEY and CDR2 SVGAGI. The CDR3 is 15 amino acids. Trimming pared 6 bases from V and 1 base from J, leaving 15 bases between. Here the CDR3 reads CASRPGSFSNYGYTF. DNA of the CDR3: TGTGCCAGCAGACCCGGGTCCTTCAGTAACTATGGCTACACCTTC.

The chain uses TRBV28 and TRBJ1-4, with D uncertain. Germline-derived CDR1 and CDR2 are MDHEN and SYDVKM. V was trimmed by 2 bases and J by 2 bases, leaving 12 bases between them. This CDR3 region has 16 residues. CDR3 sequence reads: CASSLARLRTNEKLFF. Here the CDR3 DNA reads TGTGCCAGCAGTTTAGCCCGATTACGGACTAATGAAAAACTGTTTTTT.

The V call is TRBV9, the J call TRBJ1-5, with TRBD1 identical over 7 bases. V lost 3 bases to trimming and J lost 0 bases; unmatched junction nucleotides: 0. CDR1 SGDLS and CDR2 YYNGEE come from the germline V gene. CDR3 length: 14 residues. The CDR3 DNA reads as TGTGCCAGCAGCGGACAGGGTAGCAATCAGCCCCAGCATTTT. Its translation: CASSGQGSNQPQHF.

To note about this clone: This sample includes further DNA sequences coding for the same CDR3. This chain connects TRBV5-1 to TRBJ2-3; no reliable D call. CDR1 is SGHRS and CDR2 is YFSETQ in the germline V gene. Trimming left V 0 bases short and J 1 base short, with 3 bases between. The CDR3 sequence is 13 residues long. CDR3: CASSLAGTDTQYF. For the CDR3, the DNA is TGCGCCAGCAGCTTGGCCGGCACAGATACGCAGTATTTT.

The chain is built from TRBV27 and TRBJ2-1, with D possibly being TRBD2 (7 bases). The CDR3 contains 16 residues. Germline assignment: CDR1 MNHEY and CDR2 SMNVEV (reference sequence). Between the trimmed V and J ends, which lost 3 bases and 4 bases, there was a span of 16 bases. The chain's CDR3 is CASSFQGTILYNEQFF. The CDR3 DNA reads TGTGCCAGCAGTTTTCAGGGGACTATTTTGTACAATGAGCAGTTCTTC.

The CDR3 region has the DNA TGCGCCAGCAGCTTATGGAGCGGAGCCGGGGGAGATACGCAGTATTTT. Translated, it gives CASSLWSGAGGDTQYF. The chain employs TRBV5-1 and TRBJ2-3; weak D call: TRBD2 (6 bases). CDR1 and CDR2 (germline): SGHRS, YFSETQ. The CDR3 length is 16 residues. The V gene lost 2 bases and the J gene lost 5 bases, with 18 bases spanning the gap. Using reference TRBV5-1 and TRBJ2-3 for the parts outside the CDR3, the full variable domain is KAGVTQTPRYLIKTRGQQVTLSCSPISGHRSVSWYQQTPGQGLQFLFEYFSETQRNKGNFPGRFSGRQFSNSRSEMNVSTLELGDSALYLCASSLWSGAGGDTQYFGPGTRLTVL.

This clone was observed once. The rearrangement uses TRBV7-9 and TRBJ1-2; 9 bases are shared with TRBD1. Germline assignment: CDR1 SEHNR and CDR2 FQNEAQ (reference sequence). V dropped 5 bases and J dropped 3; count of bases not matched to a gene: 10. The CDR3 spans 16 residues. DNA of the CDR3: TGTGCCAGCAGCCCAGAGAGGGACAGGGAGGACTATGGCTACACCTTC. It translates to CASSPERDREDYGYTF. Full variable domain (missing parts from reference TRBV7-9 and TRBJ1-2): DTGVSQNPRHKITKRGQNVTFRCDPISEHNRLYWYRQTLGQGPEFLTYFQNEAQLEKSRLLSDRFSAERPKGSFSTLEIQRTEQGDSAMYLCASSPERDREDYGYTFGSGTRLTVV.

V usage is TRBV2 and J usage is TRBJ1-2, with 7 bases aligning to TRBD1. The CDR3 has 15 amino acids. The V gene end was trimmed by 4 bases and the J gene end by 8 bases; junction bases not matched to a gene: 13. Germline-derived CDR1 and CDR2 are SNHLY and FYNNEI. The CDR3 DNA follows: TGTGCCAGCAGTGGGAACAGGGGTCCCGGGTCGGGCTACACCTTC. Its protein is CASSGNRGPGSGYTF.

This rearrangement joins TRBV7-9 to TRBJ2-7; 11 nucleotides match TRBD2. Unmatched junction bases numbered 2, after V lost 5 bases and J lost 2 bases. The CDR3 sequence is 14 residues long. Germline lookup yields CDR1 SEHNR and CDR2 FQNEAQ (reference sequence). DNA for the CDR3: TGTGCCAGCAGCCGACTAGCGGGAACCTACGAGCAGTACTTC. It translates to CASSRLAGTYEQYF.

The rearrangement uses TRBV6-6 and TRBJ1-3; the D gene is possibly TRBD1 (5 bases). Germline lookup yields CDR1 MNHNY and CDR2 SVGAGI (reference sequence). V was clipped by 4 bases and J by 3 bases, with 10 bases between them. The CDR3 has 14 residues. CDR3 protein: CASSSQGGGNTIYF. The CDR3 DNA reads as TGTGCCAGCAGTTCCCAGGGAGGTGGAAACACCATATATTTT.